Below, 27 T cell receptor beta chains from the same sample are listed, as sequenced in a study of human T cells and chemical hapten exposure. One entry per CDR3 protein results from TCRdb running MiXCR on the RACE reads. The sample lists some 110,000 distinct CDR3 sequences; roughly 12% were seen once. Indicated time point: pre-sensitization, week 0. Treatment given: therapeutic diphenylcyclopropenone sensitization with weekly scalp DPC. The sample here was whole blood, taken in connection with sensitization to the hapten diphenylcyclopropenone (DPC). All receptors derive from a woman aged 50 to 65 with alopecia areata. Some clones in this sample may be carry-over from other donors' samples.

The chain combines TRBV5-4 with TRBJ1-2; weak D call: TRBD1 (5 bases). The germline V gene has CDR1 SGHNT and CDR2 YYREEE (reference sequence). The ends were cut back, 5 bases at V and 1 base at J, with 9 bases in the middle. The CDR3 totals 13 residues. In DNA form, the CDR3 reads TGTGCCAGCAGACGAGGGGATAACTATGGCTACACCTTC. It is translated as CASRRGDNYGYTF.

This clonotype was picked up many times. This CDR3 reads CASSLLQMNTEAFF. In DNA form, the CDR3 reads TGTGCCAGCAGCCTTCTCCAAATGAACACTGAAGCTTTCTTT. The chain uses TRBV4-2 and TRBJ1-1; no clear D gene. The CDR3 is 14 residues long. V was trimmed by 4 bases and J by 0 bases, leaving 9 bases between them. Germline lookup yields CDR1 LGHNA and CDR2 YNFKEQ.

In this sample, this clonotype turned up a few times. This chain connects TRBV10-1 to TRBJ2-7, with TRBD2 identical over 13 bases. Germline CDR1 is WNHNN and CDR2 is SYGVQD (reference sequence). This CDR3 comprises 17 residues. V was clipped by 3 bases and J by 6 bases; unmatched bases: 11. The CDR3 here is CASSDTSGRVTPCEQYF. In DNA form, the CDR3 reads TGCGCCAGCAGTGACACTAGCGGGAGGGTTACGCCTTGCGAGCAGTACTTC.

CDR3 bases: TGCGCCAGCCACCGGGACAGGGGTACAGATACGCAGTATTTT. It is translated as CASHRDRGTDTQYF. The gene calls are TRBV5-1 and TRBJ2-3, with 10 bases matching TRBD1. The CDR3 has 14 amino acids. V was pared by 7 bases and J by 3 bases, with 5 bases of the junction left unmatched. CDR1 SGHRS and CDR2 YFSETQ come from the germline V gene.

This clonotype was detected many times. The J gene is TRBJ2-3, the V gene TRBV6-5, with D uncertain. Germline CDR1 and CDR2: MNHEY and SVGAGI. CDR3 length: 16 amino acids. Trimming shortened V by 0 bases and J by 6 bases, and 16 bases separated the two germline ends. The CDR3 DNA follows: TGTGCCAGCAGTTACTCGATGAAAGGTTGGTCGGATACGCAGTATTTT. Translating gives CASSYSMKGWSDTQYF.

This clonotype has just a few counts. The chain links TRBV2 to TRBJ2-7; TRBD2 matches 9 bases. Unmatched junction bases numbered 6, after V lost 6 bases and J lost 3 bases. The germline V gene has CDR1 SNHLY and CDR2 FYNNEI. The CDR3 covers 14 residues. The DNA for the CDR3 is TGTGCCAGCAGAAAGCGGGGGGAGGACTACGAGCAGTACTTC. It encodes CASRKRGEDYEQYF.

V usage is TRBV27 and J usage is TRBJ2-4; 9 nucleotides match TRBD1. Germline values: CDR1 MNHEY, CDR2 SMNVEV (reference sequence). The CDR3 is made up of 18 amino acids. Trimming removed 4 bases from V and 1 base from J; junction bases left unmatched: 11. The DNA for the CDR3 is TGTGCCAGCAGTTCGCCCTATTTCGGACAGGGGGCCAAAAACATTCAGTACTTC. This encodes CASSSPYFGQGAKNIQYF.

The rearrangement links TRBV28 to TRBJ2-7; 7 bases agree with TRBD1. Unmatched junction bases numbered 4, after V lost 5 bases and J lost 0 bases. CDR1 and CDR2 from the germline V gene are MDHEN and SYDVKM. The CDR3 is made up of 14 amino acids. CDR3 sequence: CASSVRQGSYEQYF. The CDR3 DNA reads as TGTGCCAGCAGTGTTCGACAGGGCTCCTACGAGCAGTACTTC.

The gene calls are TRBV20-1 and TRBJ2-3; D may correspond to TRBD1 or TRBD2 (6 bases each). The germline V gene encodes CDR1 DFQATT and CDR2 SNEGSKA (reference sequence). This CDR3 has 14 residues. The V end was cut by 5 bases, the J end by 6 bases, with 18 bases between. In DNA, the CDR3 is TGCAGTGCTGAAGTCGGGGGCAAGTTTGATACGCAGTATTTT. Residues: CSAEVGGKFDTQYF.

This clonotype has just one count. The chain uses TRBV4-1 and TRBJ1-1; D is possibly TRBD1 (5 bases). Germline V lookup: CDR1 MGHRA, CDR2 YSYEKL. There are 15 residues in the CDR3. Trimming removed 1 base at V and 7 bases at J, with 16 bases between. The CDR3 protein is CASSQGGSGWNEAFF. In DNA, the CDR3 is TGCGCCAGCAGCCAAGGAGGCTCAGGGTGGAATGAAGCTTTCTTT.

The gene calls are TRBV27 and TRBJ2-6; TRBD1 might be the D (6 bases). V dropped 3 bases and J dropped 2 bases, with 11 bases sitting between them. Germline CDR1 MNHEY, CDR2 SMNVEV (reference sequence). The CDR3 is 16 residues long. The CDR3 DNA reads as TGTGCCAGCAGTTTTCGGTGGGGGCCTGGGGCCAACGTCCTGACTTTC. As protein: CASSFRWGPGANVLTF.

This clonotype was picked up a small number of times. The rearrangement joins TRBV6-6 to TRBJ1-1; D might be TRBD1 (5 bases). V was clipped by 5 bases and J by 7 bases, with 14 bases between them. The CDR3 is 13 residues long. The germline gives CDR1 MNHNY, CDR2 SVGAGI (reference sequence). The CDR3 nucleotides are TGTGCCAGCAGTGATGTGGACACAAATGAAGCTTTCTTT. The encoded protein is CASSDVDTNEAFF.

This clonotype was seen many times. The chain joins TRBV5-1 to TRBJ1-1; TRBD1 is a possible D gene (5 bases). The CDR3 is made up of 15 amino acids. Germline-derived CDR1 and CDR2 are SGHRS and YFSETQ. V was cut by 5 bases and J by 1 base, with 15 bases left in between. The CDR3 is CASRMAGLTNTEAFF. CDR3 nucleotides: TGCGCCAGCAGAATGGCGGGACTTACGAACACTGAAGCTTTCTTT.

This clonotype was seen a few times. The chain employs TRBV7-9 and TRBJ1-1; no clear D. V was trimmed by 6 bases and J by 0 bases, leaving 11 bases between them. This CDR3 comprises 14 residues. CDR1 is SEHNR, CDR2 FQNEAQ, per germline (reference sequence). CDR3 amino acids: CASRPQALNTEAFF. DNA of the CDR3: TGTGCCAGCAGACCCCAGGCTCTGAACACTGAAGCTTTCTTT.

Turning to this clonotype: The junction differs from germline at one of its ends, possibly a read error. This sequence joins TRBV18 and TRBJ1-3; D not resolved. CDR3 length: 20 residues. CDR1 and CDR2 from the germline V gene are KGHSH and LQKENI. CDR3 loop: CASSPPIWASDGGLGNTIYF. The CDR3 bases are TGTGCCAGCTCTCCACCAATCTGGGCCTCAGATGGCGGACTAGGAAACACCATATATTTT.

The rearrangement links TRBV12-3 or TRBV12-4 to TRBJ2-2; the match to TRBD1 covers 8 bases. The CDR3 length is 18 residues. V lost 5 bases to trimming and J lost 0 bases; unmatched junction nucleotides: 11. CDR3 loop: CASSPWTGPSSNTGELFF. The CDR3 coding sequence is TGTGCCAGCAGTCCCTGGACAGGGCCTAGCTCGAACACCGGGGAGCTGTTTTTT.

V usage is TRBV24-1 and J usage is TRBJ2-7; D ambiguous. Germline CDR1 and CDR2: KGHDR and SFDVKD. V was trimmed by 4 bases and J by 6 bases, leaving 12 bases between them. The CDR3 loop spans 13 amino acids. The CDR3 DNA follows: TGTGCCACCAGTGAGTCGGGTCGCCTCGAGCAGTACTTC. It codes for CATSESGRLEQYF.

At least ten counts were recorded for this clonotype. The chain combines TRBV3-1 with TRBJ2-1; 8 bases are a match to TRBD2. Germline lookup yields CDR1 LGHDT and CDR2 YNNKEL (reference sequence). J lost 8 bases, V lost 1 base, and 4 bases had no gene match. The CDR3 spans 14 residues. CDR3 in amino acids: CASSQAGGADEQFF. In DNA, the CDR3 is TGTGCCAGCAGCCAAGCGGGAGGGGCAGATGAGCAGTTCTTC.

The V call is TRBV3-1, the J call TRBJ1-4; 10 bases are a match to TRBD1. J lost 7 bases, V lost 4 bases, and 6 bases had no gene match. CDR3 size: 15 residues. Germline V gene sequence: CDR1 LGHDT, CDR2 YNNKEL (reference sequence). The CDR3 region is CASSLRQGASEKLFF. The CDR3 DNA follows: TGTGCCAGCAGCCTAAGACAGGGGGCCAGTGAAAAACTGTTTTTT.

This clonotype turned up a few times. The rearrangement uses TRBV28 and TRBJ1-6; D gene unclear. The V gene's germline CDR1 is MDHEN and CDR2 SYDVKM. CDR3 length: 14 residues. V lost 5 bases and J 7 bases, leaving 12 bases between the germline ends. The CDR3 nucleotides are TGTGCCAGCAGTCCCAGACTGGGGAATTCACCCCTCCACTTT. Residues: CASSPRLGNSPLHF.

This clonotype was found many times. The gene calls are TRBV3-1 and TRBJ1-1; no clear D gene. This CDR3 has 15 amino acids. V was pared by 4 bases and J by 1 base, with 13 bases between. Germline assignment: CDR1 LGHDT and CDR2 YNNKEL (reference sequence). The CDR3 nucleotides are TGTGCCAGCAGCCCATCTGAGTTAAGGAACACTGAAGCTTTCTTT. Translation gives CASSPSELRNTEAFF.

The sample holds many counts of this clonotype. The V gene is TRBV2, the J gene TRBJ2-3; the D gene is possibly TRBD1 (8 bases). With 6 bases removed from V and 1 base from J, the gap between germline ends came to 14 bases. CDR3 length: 15 residues. Germline V lookup: CDR1 SNHLY, CDR2 FYNNEI. CDR3 amino acids: CASRLQGGGTDTQYF. For the CDR3, the DNA is TGTGCCAGCAGGCTACAGGGGGGGGGCACAGATACGCAGTATTTT.

The V gene is TRBV5-1, the J gene TRBJ1-1, with a tentative D call TRBD1 (5 bases). Trimming removed 0 bases from V and 6 bases from J, with 15 bases in between. Germline V gene sequence: CDR1 SGHRS, CDR2 YFSETQ. The CDR3 has 15 residues. The CDR3 is CASSLGQLTVAEAFF. The CDR3 DNA follows: TGCGCCAGCAGCTTGGGACAGCTAACGGTCGCTGAAGCTTTCTTT.

The rearrangement links TRBV29-1 to TRBJ1-1; no reliable D call. There are 11 residues in the CDR3. The germline gives CDR1 SQVTM, CDR2 ANQGSEA. The V and J ends lost 8 bases and 1 base respectively, with 8 bases between them. The CDR3 sequence: CSFVGNTEAFF. In nucleotides, the CDR3 is TGCAGCTTTGTCGGGAACACTGAAGCTTTCTTT.

The V and J genes are TRBV6-2 or TRBV6-3 and TRBJ2-3; 7 bases are shared with TRBD2. The ends lost 4 bases at V and 0 bases at J; junction bases unmatched: 7. Germline V lookup: CDR1 MNHEY, CDR2 SVGEGT. CDR3 length equals 16 residues. CDR3: CASSSGAGLSTDTQYF. CDR3 sequence (DNA): TGTGCCAGCAGTTCGGGAGCGGGGCTTAGCACAGATACGCAGTATTTT.

This clonotype was recorded a few times. The rearrangement links TRBV4-1 to TRBJ2-3; a weak D match, TRBD1 (5 bases). V shed 4 bases and J shed 0 bases, with 14 bases lying between them. This CDR3 region has 16 residues. Germline V CDR1 and CDR2: MGHRA, YSYEKL. CDR3 bases: TGCGCCAGCAGCCCCCGTCGGACATCTAGCACAGATACGCAGTATTTT. It is translated as CASSPRRTSSTDTQYF.

This clonotype turned up a few times. This chain joins TRBV21-1 and TRBJ2-7; the listed D gene, TRBD1, was not tested against the DNA. TRBV21-1 is a pseudogene locus. The CDR3 spans 14 residues. Here the CDR3 reads CASLRRDRGHEQYF. CDR3 DNA: TGTGCCAGCCTCCGGCGGGACAGGGGCCACGAGCAGTACTTC.